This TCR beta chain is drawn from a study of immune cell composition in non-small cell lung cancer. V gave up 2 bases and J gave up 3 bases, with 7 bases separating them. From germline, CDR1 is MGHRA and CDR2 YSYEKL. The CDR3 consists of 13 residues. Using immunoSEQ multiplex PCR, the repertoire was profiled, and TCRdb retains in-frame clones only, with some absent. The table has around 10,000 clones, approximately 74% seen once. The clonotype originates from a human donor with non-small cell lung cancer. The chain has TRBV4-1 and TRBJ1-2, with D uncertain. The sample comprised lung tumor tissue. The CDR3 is CASSQNLYYGYTF. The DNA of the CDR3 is TGCGCCAGCAGCCAAAATTTATACTATGGCTACACCTTC.